The next 20 T cell receptor beta chains were all read from a single sample in a study of Ad26.COV2.S vaccination and SARS-CoV-2 variants. Treatment denoted: approximately 18 received Ad26.COV2.S at low or high dose, single or two shots; 5 received placebo; per-sample allocation not given. The samples were gathered on day 63 after the first injection of vaccine or placebo. The repertoire was sequenced with immunoSEQ multiplex PCR; TCRdb's copy has only in-frame clones and lacks some. The sample lists about 370,000 clones, 75% to 90% occurring once. The material was peripheral blood, obtained in a trial of Ad26.COV2.S vaccine versus placebo. The receptors originated from a person aged 18 to 59 who received the Ad26.COV2.S COVID-19 vaccine or a placebo.

This sequence joins TRBV28 and TRBJ2-5, with 9 bases aligning to TRBD1. This CDR3 comprises 13 residues. Trimming took 6 bases from V and 8 from J; bases not matched to a gene: 7. CDR1 is MDHEN and CDR2 is SYDVKM in the germline V gene. The DNA of the CDR3 is TGTGCCAGCAGCCCAGGGGACAGGGTCACCCAGTACTTC. Residues: CASSPGDRVTQYF.

This clone appeared a single time. The chain joins TRBV30 to TRBJ1-4, with a tentative D call TRBD1 (6 bases). CDR1 is GTSNPN and CDR2 is SVGIG in the germline V gene (reference sequence). The CDR3 contains 13 residues. The V gene lost 4 bases and the J gene lost 6 bases, with 12 bases spanning the gap. CDR3 nucleotides: TGTGCCTGGACCCGGGACACAGATGAAAAACTGTTTTTT. Protein product: CAWTRDTDEKLFF.

The rearrangement joins TRBV6-4 to TRBJ2-7, with D perhaps TRBD1 or TRBD2 (5 bases each). This CDR3 contains 16 residues. The V end was cut by 8 bases, the J end by 0 bases, with 20 bases between. The germline gives CDR1 MRHNA, CDR2 SNTAGT. The DNA of the CDR3 is TGTGCCAGCCCCACCCCCGGGACGGTGAGCTCCTACGAGCAGTACTTC. This encodes CASPTPGTVSSYEQYF.

This chain joins TRBV5-6 and TRBJ1-5; the D gene is possibly TRBD1 (5 bases). This CDR3 spans 14 amino acids. V lost 1 base to trimming and J lost 7 bases, with 12 bases between them. CDR1 and CDR2 (germline): SGHDT, YYEEEE. This CDR3 reads CASSLSGMGQPQHF. In DNA form, the CDR3 reads TGTGCCAGCAGCTTGTCAGGGATGGGACAGCCCCAGCATTTT. Based on the CDR3 plus reference TRBV5-6 and TRBJ1-5, the full variable domain is DAGVTQSPTHLIKTRGQQVTLRCSPKSGHDTVSWYQQALGQGPQFIFQYYEEEERQRGNFPDRFSGHQFPNYSSELNVNALLLGDSALYLCASSLSGMGQPQHFGDGTRLSIL.

The gene calls are TRBV19 and TRBJ2-1; 7 bases line up with TRBD2. This CDR3 contains 16 residues. Germline V gene lookup returns CDR1 LNHDA and CDR2 SQIVND (reference sequence). The ends lost 1 base at V and 3 bases at J; junction bases unmatched: 6. The CDR3 DNA follows: TGTGCCAGTAGTATAGGAGCGGGATTTGACTACAATGAGCAGTTCTTC. This encodes CASSIGAGFDYNEQFF.

V usage is TRBV28 and J usage is TRBJ1-6; 8 bases are shared with TRBD1. The CDR3 covers 14 residues. Germline V gene sequence: CDR1 MDHEN, CDR2 SYDVKM. The V and J ends lost 5 bases and 5 bases, in that order; junction bases with no gene match: 2. The CDR3 here is CASSLTGDNSPLHF. In nucleotides, the CDR3 is TGTGCCAGCAGTCTGACAGGGGATAATTCACCCCTCCACTTT.

In this sample, this clone turned up once. V is TRBV7-3 and J is TRBJ2-5, with 7 bases aligning to TRBD1. Germline V lookup: CDR1 SGHTA, CDR2 FQGTGA. The CDR3 length is 14 residues. V shed 3 bases and J 5 bases; nucleotides not matched to a gene: 6. Here the CDR3 reads CASSFDRAQETQYF. CDR3 DNA: TGTGCCAGCAGCTTCGACAGGGCCCAGGAGACCCAGTACTTC. Based on the CDR3 plus reference TRBV7-3 and TRBJ2-5, the full variable domain is GAGVSQTPSNKVTEKGKYVELRCDPISGHTALYWYRQSLGQGPEFLIYFQGTGAADDSGLPNDRFFAVRPEGSVSTLKIQRTERGDSAVYLCASSFDRAQETQYFGPGTRLLVL.

This clone was observed once. V usage is TRBV7-3 and J usage is TRBJ2-7; the match to TRBD2 covers 13 bases. This CDR3 contains 15 residues. Germline CDR1 SGHTA, CDR2 FQGTGA. Losses at the gene ends were 4 bases for V and 5 bases for J; bases not matched to a gene: 5. CDR3 DNA sequence: TGTGCCAGCAGCTGGGGGACTAGCGGGACCAACGAGCAGTACTTC. Translated, it gives CASSWGTSGTNEQYF.

This clone was seen once. The chain employs TRBV2 and TRBJ2-4, with D uncertain. V lost 8 bases and J 1 base, leaving 18 bases between the germline ends. The germline gives CDR1 SNHLY, CDR2 FYNNEI. The CDR3 has 16 amino acids. The CDR3 DNA reads as TGTGCCAGCGGGCCGCCGGACCGCGCGGCCAAAAACATTCAGTACTTC. Translation: CASGPPDRAAKNIQYF.

This clone came up once. The chain has TRBV30 and TRBJ2-1; D is ambiguous. The CDR3 extends over 13 amino acids. Trimming cost V 5 bases and J 0 bases, with 8 bases left between them. The germline V gene encodes CDR1 GTSNPN and CDR2 SVGIG (reference sequence). The CDR3 region is CAWLVSSYNEQFF. DNA for the CDR3: TGTGCCTGGCTAGTCAGCTCCTACAATGAGCAGTTCTTC.

The CDR3 coding sequence is TGCGCCAGCAGCCAACCGGGACGCCCATTGGAGCAGTACTTC. It encodes CASSQPGRPLEQYF. This chain joins TRBV4-1 and TRBJ2-7; D might be TRBD1 or TRBD2, each matching 5 bases. The CDR3 extends over 14 amino acids. Trimming left V 2 bases short and J 7 bases short, with 15 bases between. Germline V gene lookup returns CDR1 MGHRA and CDR2 YSYEKL.

The rearrangement joins TRBV18 to TRBJ2-5, with D tentatively TRBD1 (5 bases). Germline assignment: CDR1 KGHSH and CDR2 LQKENI. CDR3 length: 15 residues. Trimming took 3 bases from V and 4 from J, leaving 15 bases between them. The CDR3 here is CASSPRAGGGETQYF. The CDR3 DNA sequence: TGTGCCAGCTCACCCAGGGCAGGCGGTGGAGAGACCCAGTACTTC.

The chain employs TRBV19 and TRBJ2-7; 7 nucleotides align to TRBD2. The germline V gene has CDR1 LNHDA and CDR2 SQIVND (reference sequence). J lost 3 bases, V lost 6 bases, and 17 bases had no gene match. The CDR3 spans 17 residues. The CDR3 nucleotides read TGTGCCAGTAGCCGTGGGAGGTTCGGGGAGGGAATCTACGAGCAGTACTTC. Translating it yields CASSRGRFGEGIYEQYF.

V gene TRBV6-6 combines with J gene TRBJ2-2; D is ambiguous. The germline V gene has CDR1 MNHNY and CDR2 SVGAGI (reference sequence). The CDR3 sequence is 14 residues long. V was clipped by 8 bases and J by 1 base, with 11 bases between them. The CDR3 reads CASGPVKNTGELFF. DNA of the CDR3: TGTGCCAGCGGGCCGGTCAAGAACACCGGGGAGCTGTTTTTT.

Regarding this clone: The sample has other DNA sequences that encode this CDR3 too. V is TRBV12-3 or TRBV12-4 and J is TRBJ2-5; no clear D. Trimming took 6 bases from V and 6 from J, leaving 14 bases between them. The CDR3 has 13 amino acids. The CDR3 nucleotides are TGTGCCAGCAGGTCACAAGGCGCGAAGACCCAGTACTTC. Encoded protein: CASRSQGAKTQYF.

This chain uses TRBV5-1 with TRBJ2-1; D is unclear. V was shortened by 4 bases and J by 6 bases, with 17 bases between the two germline ends. Per germline, CDR1 SGHRS and CDR2 YFSETQ. The CDR3 length is 15 residues. The CDR3 coding sequence is TGCGCCAGCAGCACCGCTAGAATTCCTGGCAATGAGCAGTTCTTC. This codes for CASSTARIPGNEQFF.

CDR3 DNA sequence: TGTGCCAGCAGCTACACGGACGGAGAAAGCACAGATACGCAGTATTTT. Its protein is CASSYTDGESTDTQYF. The chain employs TRBV7-6 and TRBJ2-3; D gene unclear. CDR1 is SGHVS and CDR2 is FNYEAQ in the germline V gene. The CDR3 loop spans 16 amino acids. The V and J ends lost 4 bases and 0 bases respectively, with 14 bases between them.

The chain joins TRBV7-8 to TRBJ2-1; D is possibly TRBD2 (6 bases). The ends were cut back, 1 base at V and 8 bases at J, with 18 bases in the middle. CDR1 is SGHVS and CDR2 is FQNEAQ in the germline V gene. The CDR3 is 16 amino acids. The CDR3 loop reads CASSLGGIGGIDEQFF. Written as DNA, the CDR3 is TGTGCCAGCAGCTTAGGCGGGATTGGGGGGATCGATGAGCAGTTCTTC.

The V call is TRBV7-9, the J call TRBJ2-5; perhaps TRBD1 as D (6 bases). This CDR3 has 16 residues. V was shortened by 1 base and J by 1 base, with 13 bases between the two germline ends. Germline values: CDR1 SEHNR, CDR2 FQNEAQ (reference sequence). The CDR3 sequence is CASSLVPGAIQETQYF. DNA for the CDR3: TGTGCCAGCAGCTTAGTTCCAGGGGCGATCCAAGAGACCCAGTACTTC. Drawing the rest from reference TRBV7-9 and TRBJ2-5, the complete variable domain is DTGVSQNPRHKITKRGQNVTFRCDPISEHNRLYWYRQTLGQGPEFLTYFQNEAQLEKSRLLSDRFSAERPKGSFSTLEIQRTEQGDSAMYLCASSLVPGAIQETQYFGPGTRLLVL.

The CDR3 reads CASSFWDRGSGAKNIQYF. CDR3 DNA: TGTGCCAGCAGTTTTTGGGACAGGGGGTCGGGGGCCAAAAACATTCAGTACTTC. The J gene is TRBJ2-4, the V gene TRBV28; TRBD1 matches at 11 bases. CDR3 length equals 18 residues. J was trimmed by 1 base and V by 3 bases; bases with no gene match: 8. CDR1 and CDR2 (germline): MDHEN, SYDVKM.